A selection of T cell receptor beta chains follows, all from one sample in a study of blood T cell repertoires in COVID-19. Using immunoSEQ multiplex PCR, the repertoire was profiled, and TCRdb retains in-frame clones only, with some absent. The sample includes some 240,000 clones, approximately 89% seen only once; the top ten take around 3%. The sample consisted of PBMCs or T cells enriched from blood (not recorded which). These receptors were taken from a woman between 40 and 50 years old who had been exposed to COVID-19. CDR3s include the opening cysteine and the closing phenylalanine or tryptophan. D genes are given only for firm matches.

14	TRBJ2-7	TRBV7-6	TRBD1	CASSLSQGAYEQYF	TGTGCCAGCAGCTTATCGCAGGGGGCCTACGAGCAGTACTTC
15	TRBJ1-2	TRBV19	TRBD1	CASSARGTVFDGYTF	TGTGCCAGTAGTGCCAGGGGGACAGTTTTTGATGGCTACACCTTC
16	TRBJ1-1	TRBV3-1/TRBV3-2	.	CASSQWSGVMNTEAFF	TGTGCCAGCAGCCAATGGTCAGGGGTTATGAACACTGAAGCTTTCTTT
15	TRBJ1-1	TRBV6-2/TRBV6-3	TRBD1	CASSYQLTGGKGAFF	TGTGCCAGCAGTTACCAACTTACAGGGGGCAAAGGAGCTTTCTTT
13	TRBJ1-2	TRBV6-6	.	CASSFVLTDGYTF	TGTGCCAGCAGTTTCGTCCTGACAGACGGCTACACCTTC
19	TRBJ2-7	TRBV28	TRBD1	CASSLPVALRDRGSYEQYF	TGTGCCAGCAGTTTACCCGTAGCATTGCGCGACAGGGGTTCCTACGAGCAGTACTTC
15	TRBJ2-3	TRBV4-3	TRBD2	CASSQGTSGRGTQYF	TGCGCCAGCAGCCAAGGAACTAGCGGGCGAGGGACGCAGTATTTT
13	TRBJ1-2	TRBV5-1	.	CASSQGHNYGYTF	TGTGCCAGCAGCCAAGGACATAACTATGGCTACACCTTC
14	TRBJ1-3	TRBV6-6	TRBD1	CASSIIGQENTIYF	TGTGCCAGCAGTATCATTGGACAGGAAAACACCATATATTTT
13	TRBJ2-3	TRBV6-5	.	CATRGASTDTQYF	TGTGCCACCCGTGGGGCTAGCACAGATACGCAGTATTTT